This T cell receptor beta chain was documented in a study of T-cell memory formation after mild COVID-19. Findings and caveats of the study: Researchers report contracting CD4+ clones mostly in CM and EM, with CD8+ clones in EMRA.

This clonotype showed up just a few times. Its antigen is not identified. TCRdb reanalysed the 5' RACE reads using MiXCR and keeps one entry per CDR3 protein. Seen here are roughly 450,000 distinct CDR3 sequences, more than 15% observed once, and the top ten hold about 22%. The source of this sequence is a man between 18 and 35 years old who had mild COVID-19 (a few samples of this study predate the infection). Cell type and time point are not known. The sequencing input was PBMCs or a T cell subset sorted from them (not recorded which).

This CDR3 reads CAISESTLSNNEQFF. The CDR3 nucleotides are TGTGCCATCAGTGAGTCTACGCTGAGTAACAATGAGCAGTTCTTC. The gene calls are TRBV10-3 and TRBJ2-1; D call uncertain. This CDR3 has 15 residues. The germline V gene encodes CDR1 ENHRY and CDR2 SYGVKD. V was shortened by 0 bases and J by 5 bases, with 11 bases between the two germline ends.